One TCR beta chain is described in this entry. This entry belongs to a study of response to subunit inactivated influenza vaccine. TCRdb reanalysed the RT-PCR reads using MiXCR and keeps one entry per CDR3 protein. The sample includes 450,000 to 600,000 distinct CDR3 sequences, about 15% seen only once; the top ten take 3%. Germline CDR1 is GTSNPN and CDR2 is SVGIG (reference sequence). J lost 8 bases, V lost 2 bases, and 10 bases had no gene match. The CDR3 covers 14 residues. The sequences come from CD4+ T cells sorted from PBMCs, collected approximately 25 months after vaccination. The clonotype was recovered from a man between 50 and 69 years old who received an inactivated influenza vaccine. J is TRBJ1-2 and V is TRBV30; 8 bases match TRBD1. The CDR3 sequence: CAWSLTRGQGGYTF. CDR3 DNA: TGTGCCTGGAGTCTCACCCGAGGACAGGGCGGCTACACCTTC.